A selection of T cell receptor beta chains follows, all from one sample in a study of blood T cell repertoires in COVID-19. Using immunoSEQ multiplex PCR, the repertoire was profiled, and TCRdb retains in-frame clones only, with some absent. This sample has about 290,000 clones, with roughly 80% found just once. Sequenced: peripheral blood. The receptors shown here come from a woman in her 50s with active or convalescent COVID-19. Both conserved end residues are part of each CDR3. D genes are given only for firm matches. Not every row has a clone size; where given, it reads once, few, many or a size class.

abundance	d_gene	v_gene	j_gene	CDR3aa	CDR3nt
-	-	TRBV5-4	TRBJ1-1	CASTGSSTTEAFF	TGTGCCAGCACCGGGAGTTCGACCACTGAAGCTTTCTTT
few	-	TRBV12-3/TRBV12-4	TRBJ2-1	CASSWGRDNEQFF	TGTGCCAGCAGTTGGGGCCGGGACAATGAGCAGTTCTTC
-	TRBD2	TRBV10-3	TRBJ2-7	CAISDSREGDEQYF	TGTGCCATCAGTGATTCGCGGGAGGGTGATGAGCAGTACTTC
-	TRBD2	TRBV11-1	TRBJ2-5	CASSLSRLAWQETQYF	TGTGCCAGCAGCCTCTCAAGACTAGCTTGGCAAGAGACCCAGTACTTC
-	-	TRBV6-5	TRBJ1-2	CASRGSGYYGYTF	TGTGCCAGCAGGGGATCAGGGTACTATGGCTACACCTTC
-	-	TRBV12-3/TRBV12-4	TRBJ2-1	CASQLIRGNEQFF	TGTGCCAGCCAACTAATACGGGGGAATGAGCAGTTCTTC
-	-	TRBV3-1/TRBV3-2	TRBJ2-7	CASSQARGEDEQYF	TGTGCCAGCAGCCAAGCCCGCGGAGAGGACGAGCAGTACTTC
-	TRBD2	TRBV23-1	TRBJ2-7	CASSGGETYEQYF	TGCGCCAGTTCGGGGGGGGAAACCTACGAGCAGTACTTC
-	TRBD2	TRBV30	TRBJ2-7	CAAFSGISYEQYF	TGTGCCGCCTTTAGCGGGATCTCCTACGAGCAGTACTTC
-	-	TRBV7-9	TRBJ2-3	CATDRRGGGTQYF	TGTGCCACCGACCGTAGGGGAGGGGGTACGCAGTATTTT
-	TRBD1	TRBV28	TRBJ1-5	CASSLFSTGDQPQHF	TGTGCCAGCAGTTTATTCTCGACAGGGGATCAGCCCCAGCATTTT
-	TRBD2	TRBV3-1/TRBV3-2	TRBJ2-1	CASSQDPLAVQFF	TGTGCCAGCAGCCAAGATCCCCTAGCGGTGCAGTTCTTC
-	TRBD1	TRBV19	TRBJ1-5	CASSPTGVRQPQHF	TGTGCCAGTAGTCCAACAGGGGTTAGGCAGCCCCAGCATTTT
-	TRBD1	TRBV2	TRBJ1-5	CASTGQGGQPQHF	TGTGCCAGCACCGGACAGGGTGGGCAGCCCCAGCATTTT
-	-	TRBV27	TRBJ2-7	CASMGGASYEQYF	TGTGCCAGCATGGGGGGAGCCTCCTACGAGCAGTACTTC
-	TRBD2	TRBV7-9	TRBJ2-1	CASSPLAGGPHNEQFF	TGTGCCAGCAGCCCACTAGCGGGAGGGCCCCACAATGAGCAGTTCTTC
-	TRBD2	TRBV2	TRBJ2-2	CASTGTSGRNGELFF	TGTGCCAGCACCGGGACTAGCGGGAGAAACGGGGAGCTGTTTTTT
-	-	TRBV7-9	TRBJ2-1	CASSHTPESSARSYNEQFF	TGTGCCAGCAGCCACACACCGGAATCTAGCGCGCGCTCCTACAATGAGCAGTTCTTC
-	TRBD1	TRBV4-2	TRBJ2-3	CASSQDSGGTTDTQYF	TGTGCCAGCAGCCAAGATTCAGGGGGCACCACAGATACGCAGTATTTT
-	-	TRBV13	TRBJ2-1	CASSLRRYRNNEQFF	TGTGCCAGCAGCTTAAGGAGATACCGAAACAATGAGCAGTTCTTC
-	-	TRBV28	TRBJ2-7	CASSLGSRSYEQYF	TGTGCCAGCAGTTTAGGTAGCCGCTCCTACGAGCAGTACTTC
-	TRBD2	TRBV3-1/TRBV3-2	TRBJ2-5	CASSHATTSAQETQYF	TGTGCCAGCAGCCACGCTACAACTAGCGCCCAAGAGACCCAGTACTTC
few	TRBD2	TRBV4-1	TRBJ2-3	CASSQDSVAGGRTDTQYF	TGCGCCAGCAGCCAAGATTCAGTAGCGGGAGGGCGGACAGATACGCAGTATTTT
-	-	TRBV19	TRBJ1-2	CASSRVPLLNGYTF	TGTGCCAGTAGTCGAGTCCCCCTTTTGAATGGCTACACCTTC
-	-	TRBV7-2	TRBJ2-7	CASSLTSMVAYEQYF	TGTGCCAGCAGCTTAACGAGTATGGTCGCCTACGAGCAGTACTTC
-	-	TRBV6-5	TRBJ1-2	CASSYDRLYGYTF	TGTGCCAGCAGTTACGACAGACTCTATGGCTACACCTTC
-	-	TRBV7-6	TRBJ2-3	CASSLGSGGSTDTQYF	TGTGCCAGCAGCTTAGGATCTGGCGGTAGCACAGATACGCAGTATTTT
-	-	TRBV12-2	TRBJ2-7	CASRLVVGRSSIYEQYF	TGTGCAAGTCGCTTAGTTGTGGGGAGGTCCAGCATCTACGAGCAGTACTTC
-	TRBD2	TRBV11-1	TRBJ2-1	CASSLVAGGEQFF	TGTGCCAGCAGCTTAGTGGCGGGGGGTGAGCAGTTCTTC
once	TRBD1	TRBV7-9	TRBJ1-2	CASSRDRVKPNYGYTF	TGTGCCAGCAGCCGGGACAGGGTGAAACCTAACTATGGCTACACCTTC
-	-	TRBV5-6	TRBJ2-7	CASSSDEQYF	TGTGCCAGCAGCTCGGACGAGCAGTACTTC
-	TRBD2	TRBV13	TRBJ2-3	CATSVSGSSDTQYF	TGTGCCACCTCGGTTAGCGGGAGCTCCGATACGCAGTATTTT
-	TRBD1	TRBV7-2	TRBJ2-4	CASSSSWGQGYIQYF	TGTGCCAGCAGCTCAAGCTGGGGACAGGGGTACATTCAGTACTTC
-	-	TRBV5-5	TRBJ2-5	CASSLTGRVTQETQYF	TGTGCCAGCAGCTTAACAGGCAGGGTAACCCAAGAGACCCAGTACTTC
-	-	TRBV7-9	TRBJ2-3	CASSLEGSTDTQYF	TGTGCCAGCAGCTTGGAGGGGTCCACAGATACGCAGTATTTT
-	-	TRBV24-1	TRBJ1-3	CATSDLRRRESSGNTIYF	TGTGCCACCAGTGATTTGCGTAGGAGGGAGTCGTCTGGAAACACCATATATTTT
-	-	TRBV28	TRBJ2-3	CASTLLATFSTDTQYF	TGTGCCAGCACCCTCCTGGCGACTTTTAGCACAGATACGCAGTATTTT
-	-	TRBV11-2	TRBJ1-1	CASSPDPTGSEAFF	TGTGCCAGCAGCCCCGACCCGACAGGCTCTGAAGCTTTCTTT
once	TRBD1	TRBV28	TRBJ1-2	CASSPEGQGVRIHTF	TGTGCCAGCAGTCCTGAGGGACAGGGGGTCAGAATCCACACCTTC
-	-	TRBV25-1	TRBJ2-2	CASSDLEQNTGELFF	TGTGCCAGCAGTGACCTCGAACAGAACACCGGGGAGCTGTTTTTT
-	TRBD1	TRBV5-1	TRBJ1-4	CASRGRGLTNEKLFF	TGCGCCAGCAGGGGCAGGGGGCTGACTAATGAAAAACTGTTTTTT
-	-	TRBV7-3	TRBJ2-3	CASSLEPWRSPTDTQYF	TGTGCCAGCAGCTTAGAGCCCTGGCGGAGTCCCACAGATACGCAGTATTTT
-	TRBD2	TRBV4-2	TRBJ2-7	CASSQESGRVPIEQYF	TGTGCCAGCAGCCAAGAAAGCGGGAGGGTCCCTATAGAGCAGTACTTC
-	TRBD2	TRBV19	TRBJ2-1	CATSPRLAGGREQFF	TGTGCCACCTCGCCCCGGCTAGCGGGAGGACGTGAGCAGTTCTTC
-	TRBD1	TRBV5-4	TRBJ2-1	CASSLTGDNEQFF	TGTGCCAGCAGCTTGACAGGGGACAATGAGCAGTTCTTC
-	TRBD2	TRBV29-1	TRBJ2-1	CSVEPGGGLNEQFF	TGCAGCGTTGAACCCGGGGGAGGGTTGAATGAGCAGTTCTTC